The subject of this entry is one T cell receptor (beta chain). The antigen remains unidentified. The V gene lost 2 bases and the J gene lost 5 bases, with 12 bases spanning the gap. The germline gives CDR1 SGHNT, CDR2 YYREEE (reference sequence). This CDR3 spans 14 amino acids. This specimen belongs to a study of early stage breast cancer tumors. Using immunoSEQ multiplex PCR, the repertoire was profiled, and TCRdb retains in-frame clones only, with some absent. There are over 11,000 clones in the sample; around three quarters occur only once, and less than 9% lies in the top ten. Points from the study as a whole: In most of the 16 patients, blood comparison separated tumor from normal breast.

The chain is built from TRBV5-4 and TRBJ2-3; D is uncertain. The sequenced sample was normal breast tissue next to the tumor. This TCR came from a person between 50 and 60 years old with breast cancer. The CDR3 nucleotides are TGTGCCAGCAGCTTCGGGCCCCGCATAGATACGCAGTATTTT. This sequence encodes CASSFGPRIDTQYF.